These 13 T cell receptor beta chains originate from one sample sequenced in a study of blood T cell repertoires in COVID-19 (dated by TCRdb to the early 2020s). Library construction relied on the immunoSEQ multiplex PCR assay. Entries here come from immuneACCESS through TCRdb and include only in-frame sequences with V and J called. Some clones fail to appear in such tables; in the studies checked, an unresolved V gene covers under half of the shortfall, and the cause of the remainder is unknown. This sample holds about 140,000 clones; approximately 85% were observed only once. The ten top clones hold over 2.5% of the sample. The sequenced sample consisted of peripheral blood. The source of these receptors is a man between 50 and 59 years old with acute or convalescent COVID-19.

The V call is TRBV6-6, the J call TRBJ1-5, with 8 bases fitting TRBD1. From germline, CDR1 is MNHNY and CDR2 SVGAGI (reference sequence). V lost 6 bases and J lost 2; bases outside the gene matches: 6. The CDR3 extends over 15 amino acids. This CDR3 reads CASRDTGQGNQPQHF. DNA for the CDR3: TGTGCCAGCAGAGATACGGGACAGGGCAATCAGCCCCAGCATTTT.

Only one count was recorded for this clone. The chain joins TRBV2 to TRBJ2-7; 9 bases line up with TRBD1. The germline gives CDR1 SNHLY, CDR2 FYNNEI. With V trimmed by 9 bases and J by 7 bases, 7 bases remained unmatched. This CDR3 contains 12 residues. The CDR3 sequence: CARRGQGGEQYF. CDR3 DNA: TGTGCCAGAAGGGGACAGGGAGGAGAGCAGTACTTC. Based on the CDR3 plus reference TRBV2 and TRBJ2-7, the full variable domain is EPEVTQTPSHQVTQMGQEVILRCVPISNHLYFYWYRQILGQKVEFLVSFYNNEISEKSEIFDDQFSVERPDGSNFTLKIRSTKLEDSAMYFCARRGQGGEQYFGPGTRLTVT.

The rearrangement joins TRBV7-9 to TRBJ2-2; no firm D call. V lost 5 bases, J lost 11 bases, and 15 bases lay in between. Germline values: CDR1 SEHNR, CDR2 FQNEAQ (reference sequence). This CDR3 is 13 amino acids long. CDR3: CASSLDAAVELFF. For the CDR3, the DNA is TGTGCCAGCAGCCTAGACGCGGCAGTTGAGCTGTTTTTT.

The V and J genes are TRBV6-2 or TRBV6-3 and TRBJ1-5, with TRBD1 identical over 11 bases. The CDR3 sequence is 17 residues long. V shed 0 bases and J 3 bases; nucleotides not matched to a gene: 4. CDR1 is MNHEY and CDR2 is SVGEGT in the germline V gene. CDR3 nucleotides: TGTGCCAGCAGTTACTCTCGGACAGGGGGCCTCAATCAGCCCCAGCATTTT. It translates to CASSYSRTGGLNQPQHF.

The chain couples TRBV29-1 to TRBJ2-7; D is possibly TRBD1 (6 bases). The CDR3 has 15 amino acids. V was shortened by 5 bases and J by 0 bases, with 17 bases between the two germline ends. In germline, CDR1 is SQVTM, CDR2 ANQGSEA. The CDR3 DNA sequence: TGCAGCGTTCTTCGTGGAGCAGGGGTCTCCTACGAGCAGTACTTC. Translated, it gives CSVLRGAGVSYEQYF.

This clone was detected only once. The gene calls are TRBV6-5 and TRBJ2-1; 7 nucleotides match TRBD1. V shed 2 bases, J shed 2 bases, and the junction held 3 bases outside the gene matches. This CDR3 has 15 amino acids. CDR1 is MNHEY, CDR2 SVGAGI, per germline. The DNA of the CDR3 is TGTGCCAGCAGTTACGCCACAGGGGCCTACAATGAGCAGTTCTTC. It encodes CASSYATGAYNEQFF.

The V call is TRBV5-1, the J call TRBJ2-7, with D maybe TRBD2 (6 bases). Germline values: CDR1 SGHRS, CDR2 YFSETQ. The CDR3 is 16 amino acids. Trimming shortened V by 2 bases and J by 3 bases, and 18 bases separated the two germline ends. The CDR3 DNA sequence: TGCGCCAGCAGCTTAAGTCCCCCCCCGGGGGACTACGAGCAGTACTTC. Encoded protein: CASSLSPPPGDYEQYF.

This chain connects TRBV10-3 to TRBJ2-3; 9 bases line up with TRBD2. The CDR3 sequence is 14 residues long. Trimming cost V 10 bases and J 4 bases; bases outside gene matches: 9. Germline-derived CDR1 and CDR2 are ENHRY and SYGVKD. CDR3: CATQVREGADTQYF. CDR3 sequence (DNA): TGTGCCACCCAGGTGCGGGAGGGCGCAGATACGCAGTATTTT.

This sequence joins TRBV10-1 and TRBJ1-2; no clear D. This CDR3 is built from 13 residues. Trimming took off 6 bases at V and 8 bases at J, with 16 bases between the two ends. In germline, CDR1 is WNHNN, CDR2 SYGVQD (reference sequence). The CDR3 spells CASSPSGIEGYTF. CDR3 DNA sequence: TGCGCCAGCAGCCCCTCCGGGATCGAGGGCTACACCTTC.

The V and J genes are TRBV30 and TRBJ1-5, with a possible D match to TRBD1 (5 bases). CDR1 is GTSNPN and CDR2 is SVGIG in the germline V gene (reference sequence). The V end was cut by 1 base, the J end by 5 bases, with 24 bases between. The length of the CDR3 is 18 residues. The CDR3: CAWSEGFQGSLLDQPQHF. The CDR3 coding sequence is TGTGCCTGGAGTGAGGGTTTCCAGGGATCCCTCTTGGATCAGCCCCAGCATTTT.

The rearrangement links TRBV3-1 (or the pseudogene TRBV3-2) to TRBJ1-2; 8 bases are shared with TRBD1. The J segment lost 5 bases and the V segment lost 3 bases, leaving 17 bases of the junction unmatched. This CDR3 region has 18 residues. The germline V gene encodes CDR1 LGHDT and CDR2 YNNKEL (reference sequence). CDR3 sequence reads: CASSQVGQGEGLRYGYTF. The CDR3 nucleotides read TGTGCCAGCAGCCAGGTCGGACAGGGAGAAGGCCTTCGTTATGGCTACACCTTC.

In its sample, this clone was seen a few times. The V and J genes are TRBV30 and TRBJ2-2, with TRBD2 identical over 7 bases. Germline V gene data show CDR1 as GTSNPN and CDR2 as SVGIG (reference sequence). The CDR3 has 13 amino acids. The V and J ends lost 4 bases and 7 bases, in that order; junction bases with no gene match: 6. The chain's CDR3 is CAWTGTIVGELFF. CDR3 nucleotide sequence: TGTGCCTGGACAGGGACTATCGTCGGGGAGCTGTTTTTT.

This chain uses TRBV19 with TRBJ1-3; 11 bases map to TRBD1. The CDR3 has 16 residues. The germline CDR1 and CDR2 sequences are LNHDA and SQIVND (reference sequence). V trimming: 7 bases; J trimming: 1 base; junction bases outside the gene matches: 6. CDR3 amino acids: CASTTDRGLSGNTIYF. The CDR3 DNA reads TGTGCCAGTACGACGGACAGGGGGCTTTCTGGAAACACCATATATTTT.